Below, 18 T cell receptor beta chains from the same sample are listed, as sequenced in a study of T cell responses to AZD1222 COVID-19 vaccine. Sequencing was performed with immunoSEQ multiplex PCR; in TCRdb, only in-frame clones are kept and a portion is missing. The sample yields 95,000 to 150,000 clones, roughly nine tenths seen once. The sample in question was peripheral blood, obtained on day 0 of AZD1222 vaccination. These receptors all stem from an adult in good health.

The V call is TRBV2, the J call TRBJ2-5; 7 bases match TRBD2. The V gene end was trimmed by 7 bases and the J gene end by 0 bases; junction bases not matched to a gene: 5. The CDR3 is made up of 14 amino acids. Per germline, CDR1 SNHLY and CDR2 FYNNEI. The CDR3 DNA reads as TGTGCCAGCAAAGGGAGGGCGAACCAAGAGACCCAGTACTTC. Its protein is CASKGRANQETQYF.

This clone was detected once. V gene TRBV24-1 combines with J gene TRBJ1-2; D possibly corresponds to TRBD1 (5 bases). The CDR3 extends over 16 amino acids. Germline V gives CDR1 KGHDR, CDR2 SFDVKD. Trimming left V 1 base short and J 8 bases short, with 19 bases between. The CDR3 DNA reads as TGTGCCACCAGTGATTTTTCAGGGAAAATCGGCGGAGGCTACACCTTC. It encodes CATSDFSGKIGGGYTF.

In nucleotides, the CDR3 is TGTGCCAGCAGCGTAGAGGGGATTGGGCGGGAGACCCAGTACTTC. It is translated as CASSVEGIGRETQYF. The V and J genes are TRBV9 and TRBJ2-5; possible D gene TRBD1, 5 bases. Between the trimmed V and J ends, which lost 0 bases and 5 bases, there was a span of 14 bases. Per the germline V gene, CDR1 is SGDLS and CDR2 is YYNGEE. The CDR3 consists of 15 residues.

The chain is built from TRBV5-1 and TRBJ2-5, with 8 positions matching TRBD2. The CDR3 covers 14 residues. The J segment lost 2 bases and the V segment lost 6 bases, leaving 6 bases of the junction unmatched. Looked up from germline, CDR1 is SGHRS and CDR2 is YFSETQ. CDR3 sequence: CASNEAGAQETQYF. The CDR3 DNA is TGCGCCAGCAACGAAGCGGGGGCACAAGAGACCCAGTACTTC.

This rearrangement joins TRBV6-5 to TRBJ1-5, with D uncertain. Germline V gene sequence: CDR1 MNHEY, CDR2 SVGAGI. Trimming cost V 2 bases and J 1 base, with 6 bases left between them. The CDR3 loop spans 14 amino acids. The CDR3 protein is CASSYRQSNQPQHF. The CDR3 region has the DNA TGTGCCAGCAGTTACAGGCAGAGCAATCAGCCCCAGCATTTT.

This clone was picked up one time. This chain links TRBV23-1 with TRBJ1-1; D uncertain. TRBV23-1 is labeled an ORF, and its function is uncertain. The CDR3 is made up of 11 amino acids. The V and J ends lost 2 bases and 5 bases respectively, with 3 bases between them. CDR3 sequence: CASSQETEAFF. The CDR3 DNA follows: TGCGCCAGCAGTCAAGAGACTGAAGCTTTCTTT.

The genes are TRBV19 and TRBJ1-5; a weak D match, TRBD1 (5 bases). The CDR3 is made up of 13 amino acids. V was clipped by 4 bases and J by 6 bases, with 10 bases between them. CDR1 LNHDA and CDR2 SQIVND come from the germline V gene (reference sequence). CDR3 nucleotides: TGTGCCAGTAGTAGCCGGGACGGTCAGCCCCAGCATTTT. Protein sequence: CASSSRDGQPQHF.

The chain has TRBV27 and TRBJ2-7; D is possibly TRBD1 (5 bases). Per germline, CDR1 MNHEY and CDR2 SMNVEV (reference sequence). The V gene lost 4 bases and the J gene lost 5 bases, with 12 bases spanning the gap. This CDR3 has 13 amino acids. The CDR3 nucleotides are TGTGCCAGCAGTTATCAGGGAAGGAACGAGCAGTACTTC. Protein product: CASSYQGRNEQYF.

The V gene is TRBV5-4, the J gene TRBJ1-6; 9 bases align to TRBD1. Germline lookup yields CDR1 SGHNT and CDR2 YYREEE (reference sequence). After removal of 0 bases from V and 10 bases from J, the junction contained 5 bases not matched to a gene. The CDR3 totals 15 residues. The CDR3 loop reads CASSLGGTGLSPLHF. CDR3 nucleotide sequence: TGTGCCAGCAGCTTGGGGGGGACAGGGTTATCACCCCTCCACTTT.

This rearrangement joins TRBV19 to TRBJ2-2; no clear D gene. Germline CDR1 is LNHDA and CDR2 is SQIVND (reference sequence). This CDR3 region has 15 residues. With 6 bases removed from V and 0 bases from J, the gap between germline ends came to 11 bases. The CDR3 DNA is TGTGCCAGTAGCCTCCTCATGGCGAACACCGGGGAGCTGTTTTTT. Translated, it gives CASSLLMANTGELFF.

The chain joins TRBV5-1 to TRBJ1-2; D not certain. Germline values: CDR1 SGHRS, CDR2 YFSETQ. V was cut by 4 bases and J by 6 bases, with 10 bases left in between. This CDR3 spans 12 amino acids. This CDR3 is CASSPGRNGYTF. CDR3 DNA: TGCGCCAGCAGCCCTGGACGTAATGGCTACACCTTC.

This chain connects TRBV11-2 to TRBJ2-5; 9 positions match TRBD1. With V trimmed by 5 bases and J by 5 bases, 6 bases remained unmatched. The CDR3 is made up of 14 amino acids. CDR1 SGHAT and CDR2 FQNNGV come from the germline V gene. The CDR3 reads CASSPGQGLETQYF. In DNA form, the CDR3 reads TGTGCCAGCAGCCCGGGACAGGGTCTGGAGACCCAGTACTTC.

This clone has only one observation. The sample carries other DNA sequences with the same CDR3. The chain links TRBV5-1 to TRBJ1-2, with D tentatively TRBD1 (5 bases). Germline V gene sequence: CDR1 SGHRS, CDR2 YFSETQ. This CDR3 contains 12 residues. Trimming took 3 bases from V and 5 from J, leaving 8 bases between them. CDR3 sequence (DNA): TGCGCCAGCAGCTGGGACTCATATGGCTACACCTTC. Translating gives CASSWDSYGYTF.

The chain employs TRBV12-3 or TRBV12-4 and TRBJ1-2; D gene unclear. The CDR3 consists of 12 residues. The V end lost 1 base, the J end lost 8 bases, and 8 bases lay between the germline ends. Here the CDR3 DNA reads TGTGCCAGCAGTTTAGACGGGTTCGGCTACACCTTC. It encodes CASSLDGFGYTF.

V usage is TRBV18 and J usage is TRBJ1-1; D is unresolved. The CDR3 length is 13 residues. Germline CDR1 reads KGHSH; CDR2 reads LQKENI. V was shortened by 0 bases and J by 1 base, with 3 bases between the two germline ends. CDR3 sequence reads: CASSPPKNTEAFF. As DNA, the CDR3 is TGTGCCAGCTCACCACCGAAGAACACTGAAGCTTTCTTT. Looking up the rest from reference TRBV18 and TRBJ1-1 gives the full variable domain: NAGVMQNPRHLVRRRGQEARLRCSPMKGHSHVYWYRQLPEEGLKFMVYLQKENIIDESGMPKERFSAEFPKEGPSILRIQQVVRGDSAAYFCASSPPKNTEAFFGQGTRLTVV.

This sequence joins TRBV20-1 and TRBJ1-2; 7 nucleotides align to TRBD1. This CDR3 is 11 amino acids long. Germline CDR1 and CDR2: DFQATT and SNEGSKA (reference sequence). Germline trimming cut 5 bases from V and 7 bases from J; bases unmatched to any gene: 4. Here the CDR3 DNA reads TGCAGTGCTTGGACAGGAGGTGGCTACACCTTC. This codes for CSAWTGGGYTF.

This chain links TRBV3-1 (or the pseudogene TRBV3-2) with TRBJ2-5; 13 nucleotides line up with TRBD2. Germline trimming cut 1 base from V and 5 bases from J; bases unmatched to any gene: 10. The CDR3 loop spans 18 amino acids. Per germline, CDR1 LGHDT and CDR2 YNNKEL (reference sequence). The CDR3 region is CASSQGLAGGTTGETQYF. The CDR3 bases are TGTGCCAGCAGCCAAGGACTAGCGGGGGGCACGACCGGGGAGACCCAGTACTTC.

V gene TRBV27 combines with J gene TRBJ2-3, with 8 bases lining up with TRBD2. This CDR3 contains 15 residues. The germline V gene encodes CDR1 MNHEY and CDR2 SMNVEV (reference sequence). V lost 6 bases to trimming and J lost 4 bases; unmatched junction nucleotides: 9. CDR3 protein: CASRAGTRLADTQYF. In DNA, the CDR3 is TGTGCCAGCAGAGCCGGGACTAGGTTGGCAGATACGCAGTATTTT.